Below, 17 T cell receptor beta chains from the same sample are listed, as sequenced in a study of CD8+CD57+ T cells in acquired aplastic anemia. The template for TCR beta VDJ and CDR3 sequence profiling was genomic DNA. From the reads, TCRdb called clonotypes with MiXCR, one entry per CDR3 protein. The data contain 200,000 or so distinct CDR3 sequences, 64% of them singletons. The sample was sorted CD4+, CD8+, or CD8+CD57+ T cells (not recorded which) from PBMCs. These receptor sequences come from a human donor with severe aplastic anemia or a healthy control (not recorded which).

This clonotype was recorded at least ten times. The chain joins TRBV7-9 to TRBJ2-7; 10 bases are shared with TRBD1. Germline loops: CDR1 SEHNR, CDR2 FQNEAQ (reference sequence). Unmatched junction bases numbered 7, after V lost 2 bases and J lost 3 bases. The length of the CDR3 is 16 residues. CDR3 region: CASSLIGQGDIYEQYF. CDR3 coding DNA: TGTGCCAGCAGCTTAATCGGACAGGGGGATATCTACGAGCAGTACTTC.

CDR3 nucleotide sequence: TGCGCCAGCAGCCAAACAGGCCACTACAATGAGCAGTTCTTC. Translating gives CASSQTGHYNEQFF. The genes are TRBV4-1 and TRBJ2-1, with a weak D call TRBD1 (5 bases). Trimming pared 2 bases from V and 3 bases from J, leaving 8 bases between. The CDR3 runs to 14 residues. Germline V gene data show CDR1 as MGHRA and CDR2 as YSYEKL.

This clonotype has only a few counts. The chain couples TRBV24-1 to TRBJ1-5; D gene uncertain. Trimming stripped 2 bases from V and 7 bases from J, with 5 bases between. The CDR3 contains 12 residues. The germline CDR1 and CDR2 sequences are KGHDR and SFDVKD. The CDR3 reads CATSDWGQPQHF. The CDR3 nucleotides read TGTGCCACCAGTGATTGGGGACAGCCCCAGCATTTT.

The chain is built from TRBV20-1 and TRBJ2-1; 7 bases fit TRBD1. V was clipped by 5 bases and J by 9 bases; unmatched bases: 13. This CDR3 region has 14 residues. Germline assignment: CDR1 DFQATT and CDR2 SNEGSKA (reference sequence). The CDR3 nucleotides are TGCAGTGCTCGCACAGGGGATGCCCATGGTGAGCAGTTCTTC. Its translation is CSARTGDAHGEQFF.

V gene TRBV7-6 combines with J gene TRBJ1-1; D gene uncertain. Germline assignment: CDR1 SGHVS and CDR2 FNYEAQ. This CDR3 contains 15 residues. Deletions cut 2 bases from V and 1 base from J, with 11 bases between. For the CDR3, the DNA is TGTGCCAGCAGCTTATATCCCAGGCCGAACACTGAAGCTTTCTTT. It codes for CASSLYPRPNTEAFF. Variable domain in full (rest from reference TRBV7-6 and TRBJ1-1): GAGVSQSPRYKVTKRGQDVALRCDPISGHVSLYWYRQALGQGPEFLTYFNYEAQQDKSGLPNDRFSAERPEGSISTLTIQRTEQRDSAMYRCASSLYPRPNTEAFFGQGTRLTVV.

This clonotype was observed many times. This chain connects TRBV2 to TRBJ2-3, with 8 bases fitting TRBD2. Germline loops: CDR1 SNHLY, CDR2 FYNNEI. V shed 5 bases and J 0 bases; nucleotides not matched to a gene: 4. The CDR3 is 15 residues long. The CDR3 region has the DNA TGTGCCAGCAGTCGTAGCGGGGCAAGCACAGATACGCAGTATTTT. Encoded protein: CASSRSGASTDTQYF.

CDR3 DNA: TGTGCCAGCAGTGAGGTGGGAGCGTATAGCAATCAGCCCCAGCATTTT. Residues: CASSEVGAYSNQPQHF. The chain employs TRBV2 and TRBJ1-5, with unresolved D. CDR1 SNHLY and CDR2 FYNNEI come from the germline V gene. Trimming left V 3 bases short and J 0 bases short, with 12 bases between. This CDR3 has 16 amino acids.

This rearrangement joins TRBV2 to TRBJ1-2, with D perhaps matching TRBD1 (5 bases). Deletions cut 5 bases from V and 4 bases from J, with 14 bases between. The CDR3 length is 14 residues. Germline CDR1 reads SNHLY; CDR2 reads FYNNEI. This CDR3 reads CASSRVRVGYGYTF. The CDR3 nucleotides are TGTGCCAGCAGTAGGGTCAGGGTCGGCTATGGCTACACCTTC.

The gene calls are TRBV20-1 and TRBJ1-2; 8 bases are shared with TRBD1. Germline CDR1 and CDR2: DFQATT and SNEGSKA (reference sequence). J gave up 4 bases and V 6 bases, and 10 bases lay outside the gene matches. This CDR3 has 14 amino acids. This CDR3 is CSATQGAQIYGYTF. As DNA, the CDR3 is TGCAGTGCAACCCAGGGGGCGCAGATCTATGGCTACACCTTC.

The CDR3 is CASSDMDRGTGELFF. The CDR3 DNA follows: TGTGCCAGCAGTGATATGGACAGGGGTACCGGGGAGCTGTTTTTT. The rearrangement uses TRBV2 and TRBJ2-2; 9 bases are shared with TRBD1. Germline V CDR1 and CDR2: SNHLY, FYNNEI. V was clipped by 3 bases and J by 5 bases; unmatched bases: 4. The CDR3 has 15 amino acids. Complete variable domain (other parts from reference TRBV2 and TRBJ2-2): EPEVTQTPSHQVTQMGQEVILRCVPISNHLYFYWYRQILGQKVEFLVSFYNNEISEKSEIFDDQFSVERPDGSNFTLKIRSTKLEDSAMYFCASSDMDRGTGELFFGEGSRLTVL.

The chain uses TRBV7-8 and TRBJ2-6; no definite D call. Germline loops: CDR1 SGHVS, CDR2 FQNEAQ. Trimming pared 10 bases from V and 3 bases from J, leaving 10 bases between. This CDR3 is 13 amino acids long. Written as DNA, the CDR3 is TGTGCCACCGGCGCCAGTGGGGCCAACGTCCTGACTTTC. Its protein is CATGASGANVLTF.

This clonotype occurred once. The chain has TRBV3-1 and TRBJ2-3; the D is unclear. With 5 bases removed from V and 1 base from J, the gap between germline ends came to 10 bases. Germline values: CDR1 LGHDT, CDR2 YNNKEL (reference sequence). The CDR3 sequence is 14 residues long. The CDR3 loop reads CASSVDGGTDTQYF. Here the CDR3 DNA reads TGTGCCAGCAGCGTAGATGGGGGCACAGATACGCAGTATTTT.

This clonotype showed up many times. This chain uses TRBV11-2 with TRBJ2-5, with a possible D match to TRBD1 (5 bases). Germline assignment: CDR1 SGHAT and CDR2 FQNNGV. This CDR3 has 13 amino acids. The V end lost 3 bases, the J end lost 5 bases, and 10 bases lay between the germline ends. This CDR3 is CASSLGPVETQYF. The CDR3 DNA reads TGTGCCAGCAGCTTGGGGCCTGTGGAGACCCAGTACTTC.

This clonotype was recorded a few times. The V gene is TRBV10-3, the J gene TRBJ2-1; D gene ambiguous. Trimming pared 4 bases from V and 8 bases from J, leaving 12 bases between. CDR3 length equals 13 residues. Germline V lookup: CDR1 ENHRY, CDR2 SYGVKD. The CDR3 loop reads CAISGRIVDEQFF. CDR3 coding DNA: TGTGCCATCAGTGGAAGGATTGTCGATGAGCAGTTCTTC.

This rearrangement joins TRBV7-3 to TRBJ2-7, with D uncertain. This CDR3 contains 14 residues. V dropped 3 bases and J dropped 0 bases, with 9 bases sitting between them. The germline CDR1 and CDR2 sequences are SGHTA and FQGTGA. In nucleotides, the CDR3 is TGTGCCAGCAGCTTCACAGAGAGCTCCTACGAGCAGTACTTC. Translation: CASSFTESSYEQYF. The whole variable domain, remainder taken from reference TRBV7-3 and TRBJ2-7, is GAGVSQTPSNKVTEKGKYVELRCDPISGHTALYWYRQSLGQGPEFLIYFQGTGAADDSGLPNDRFFAVRPEGSVSTLKIQRTERGDSAVYLCASSFTESSYEQYFGPGTRLTVT.

The chain joins TRBV3-1 to TRBJ1-5; TRBD1 agrees at 7 bases. The CDR3 has 14 amino acids. Germline values: CDR1 LGHDT, CDR2 YNNKEL (reference sequence). J lost 4 bases, V lost 5 bases, and 5 bases had no gene match. The CDR3 is CASSSGQRNQPQHF. The CDR3 DNA reads as TGTGCCAGCAGCTCGGGACAGCGTAATCAGCCCCAGCATTTT. Drawing the rest from reference TRBV3-1 and TRBJ1-5, the complete variable domain is DTAVSQTPKYLVTQMGNDKSIKCEQNLGHDTMYWYKQDSKKFLKIMFSYNNKELIINETVPNRFSPKSPDKAHLNLHINSLELGDSAVYFCASSSGQRNQPQHFGDGTRLSIL.

The chain uses TRBV7-3 and TRBJ2-1; no reliable D call. The germline V gene encodes CDR1 SGHTA and CDR2 FQGTGA. This CDR3 has 14 amino acids. Trimming cost V 5 bases and J 7 bases, with 15 bases left between them. DNA of the CDR3: TGTGCCAGCAGCGTAATGGGATCCCGGAATGAGCAGTTCTTC. This encodes CASSVMGSRNEQFF.